The clone carrying this T cell receptor (beta chain) has just one count. The antigen is not known. These data come from a study of OX40 agonist ivuxolimab in advanced cancers. Study-wide context: Patients enrolled in dose escalation were diagnosed with hepatocellular carcinoma, melanoma, renal cell or head and neck cancer.

TCRdb's copy holds only in-frame clones and misses some; the assay was immunoSEQ multiplex PCR. The sample shows 71,000 or so clones, 86% of them seen only once. CDR1 MNHEY and CDR2 SMNVEV come from the germline V gene (reference sequence). The CDR3 sequence is 14 residues long. The V segment lost 7 bases and the J segment 3 bases; nucleotides outside the gene matches: 6. The study, taken as a whole, reports: No determination was made of the antigen specificity of the expanded peripheral T cells.

The TCR originated in an adult with an advanced solid tumor such as melanoma, head and neck, liver or kidney cancer. Sequenced here: CD4+ or CD8+ T cells sorted from blood, sampled in a trial of the OX40 agonist ivuxolimab. The J gene is TRBJ2-3, the V gene TRBV27, with TRBD2 matching over 8 bases. The CDR3 DNA reads as TGTGCCAGCACTCGCCGGGGGGGGACAGATACGCAGTATTTT. Its protein product is CASTRRGGTDTQYF.